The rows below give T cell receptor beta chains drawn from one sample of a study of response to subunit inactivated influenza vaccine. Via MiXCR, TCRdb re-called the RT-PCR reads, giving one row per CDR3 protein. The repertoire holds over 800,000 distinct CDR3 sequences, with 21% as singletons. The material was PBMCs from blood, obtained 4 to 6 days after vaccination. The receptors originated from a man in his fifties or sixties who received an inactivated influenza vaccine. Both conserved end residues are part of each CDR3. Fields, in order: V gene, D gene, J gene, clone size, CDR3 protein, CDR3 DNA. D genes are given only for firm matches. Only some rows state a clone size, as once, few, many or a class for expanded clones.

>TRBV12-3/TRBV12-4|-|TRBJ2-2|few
CASSLGGRATGELFF
TGTGCCAGCAGTCTCGGGGGCAGGGCGACCGGGGAGCTGTTTTTT
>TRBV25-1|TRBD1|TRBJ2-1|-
CASSEFGRGPYNEQFF
TGTGCCAGCAGTGAATTTGGCAGGGGGCCCTACAATGAGCAGTTCTTC
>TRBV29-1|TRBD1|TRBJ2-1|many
CSVEGRWTGLLEEVRSEQFF
TGCAGCGTTGAAGGAAGGTGGACAGGGCTGTTGGAGGAAGTGAGAAGTGAGCAGTTCTTC
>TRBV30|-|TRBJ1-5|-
CAWSLNLGNQPQHF
TGTGCCTGGAGTTTGAACCTCGGCAATCAGCCCCAGCATTTT
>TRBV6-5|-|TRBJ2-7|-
CASSYRGGQIVKQYF
TGTGCCAGCAGTTACCGGGGTGGACAGATTGTAAAGCAGTACTTC
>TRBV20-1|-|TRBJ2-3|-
CSASVIKSTQYF
TGCAGTGCTAGTGTGATTAAATCTACGCAGTATTTT
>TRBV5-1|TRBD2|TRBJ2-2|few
CASSERGFTGELFF
TGCGCCAGCAGCGAGCGGGGATTCACCGGGGAGCTGTTTTTT
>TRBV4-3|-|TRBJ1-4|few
CASSQDFLPRNEKLFF
TGCGCCAGCAGCCAGGATTTCCTACCGCGGAATGAAAAACTGTTTTTT
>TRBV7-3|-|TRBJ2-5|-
CASSLNGLETQYF
TGTGCCAGCAGCTTAAACGGATTGGAGACCCAGTACTTC
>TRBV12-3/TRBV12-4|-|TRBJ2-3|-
CASRLDSTQYF
TGTGCCAGCAGACTCGACAGTACGCAGTATTTT
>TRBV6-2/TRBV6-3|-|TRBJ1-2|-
CASRTGIGYTF
TGTGCCAGCAGGACAGGCATTGGCTACACCTTC
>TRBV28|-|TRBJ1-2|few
CASTPNSWTGYTF
TGTGCCAGCACCCCGAACTCGTGGACTGGCTACACCTTC
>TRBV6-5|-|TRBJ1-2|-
CASSWGTVGGYTF
TGTGCCAGCAGTTGGGGAACAGTTGGCGGCTACACCTTC
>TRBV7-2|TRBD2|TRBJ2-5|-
CASSLPSGGKETQYF
TGTGCCAGCAGCTTACCTAGCGGGGGGAAGGAGACCCAGTACTTC
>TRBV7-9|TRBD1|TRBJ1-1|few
CASSPQTGTGGTEAFF
TGTGCCAGCAGCCCCCAAACCGGGACAGGGGGCACTGAAGCTTTCTTT
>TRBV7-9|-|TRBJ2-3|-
CASSPDPGAFTDTQYF
TGTGCCAGCAGCCCGGATCCTGGGGCTTTCACAGATACGCAGTATTTT
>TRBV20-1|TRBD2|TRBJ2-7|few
CSAQSGIGSYKQYF
TGCAGTGCGCAGAGCGGGATAGGCTCCTACAAGCAGTACTTC
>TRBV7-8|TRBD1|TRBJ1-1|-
CASSLLGTGKMNTEAFF
TGTGCCAGCAGTTTACTCGGGACAGGCAAGATGAACACTGAAGCTTTCTTT